The rows below give T cell receptor beta chains drawn from one sample of a study of PD-L1 blockade in urothelial cancer. The protocol was immunoSEQ multiplex PCR, while the TCRdb copy is restricted to in-frame clones and leaves out a portion. The data contain approximately 70,000 clones, 84% of them singletons. The starting material was PBMCs, obtained around atezolizumab (anti-PD-L1) treatment. These TCRs come from a woman between 70 and 85 years old with urothelial cancer. CDR3s include the opening cysteine and the closing phenylalanine or tryptophan. Each record gives: V gene, clone size, J gene, D gene, CDR3 protein, CDR3 DNA. The D gene is left open where the match is weak. The listing skips clone size in some rows; elsewhere it reads once, few, many or a size class.

TRBV5-1,-,TRBJ1-6,-,CASSLLLSGARDSPLHF,TGCGCCAGCAGCCTGCTATTGAGCGGGGCTAGGGATTCACCCCTCCACTTT
TRBV30,-,TRBJ1-5,-,CAWRGRGNQPQHF,TGTGCCTGGAGGGGCCGGGGAAATCAGCCCCAGCATTTT
TRBV7-9,-,TRBJ2-7,-,CASSPSTYEQYF,TGTGCCAGCAGCCCCAGTACCTACGAGCAGTACTTC
TRBV29-1,-,TRBJ1-4,TRBD1,CSVEEIGTGEKLFF,TGCAGCGTTGAAGAAATCGGGACAGGCGAAAAACTGTTTTTT
TRBV20-1,-,TRBJ2-5,-,CSGLNQETQYF,TGCAGTGGGCTGAACCAAGAGACCCAGTACTTC
TRBV7-8,-,TRBJ1-2,-,CASSLLRREGYTF,TGTGCCAGCAGCTTACTTCGCAGGGAAGGCTACACCTTC
TRBV7-8,-,TRBJ1-2,-,CASSSYRSPNSSGYTF,TGTGCCAGCAGCAGTTACAGATCGCCAAACTCTTCGGGCTACACCTTC
TRBV2,-,TRBJ1-4,-,CASTRQRLNEKLFF,TGTGCCAGCACCAGACAGCGCCTTAATGAAAAACTGTTTTTT
TRBV2,once,TRBJ2-3,TRBD2,CASRVTTSGVGTSTDTQYF,TGTGCCAGCAGGGTAACGACTAGCGGGGTCGGAACTAGCACAGATACGCAGTATTTT
TRBV4-3,few,TRBJ2-2,-,CASSQDSGTGELFF,TGCGCCAGCAGCCAAGATAGCGGCACCGGGGAGCTGTTTTTT
TRBV5-1,-,TRBJ2-3,-,CASSSMGLALADTQYF,TGCGCCAGCAGCTCCATGGGTCTAGCTTTGGCAGATACGCAGTATTTT
TRBV30,-,TRBJ2-3,-,CAWRSLDTQYF,TGTGCCTGGAGGTCCTTGGATACGCAGTATTTT
TRBV28,-,TRBJ1-5,TRBD1,CASSWTGGLGDQPQHF,TGTGCCAGCAGTTGGACAGGGGGTCTGGGGGATCAGCCCCAGCATTTT
TRBV4-1,-,TRBJ1-4,-,CASSQGPRLGVGSEKLFF,TGCGCCAGCAGCCAAGGACCGCGGTTGGGAGTTGGAAGCGAAAAACTGTTTTTT
TRBV30,few,TRBJ2-1,TRBD1,CAWSVLPGGPEFF,TGTGCCTGGAGTGTACTCCCAGGGGGCCCCGAGTTCTTC
TRBV9,few,TRBJ1-2,-,CASSVLPYGYTF,TGTGCCAGCAGCGTCCTCCCCTATGGCTACACCTTC
TRBV2,-,TRBJ1-4,-,CASSEALRGNNEKLFF,TGTGCCAGCAGTGAAGCGCTTCGAGGGAATAATGAAAAACTGTTTTTT
TRBV28,-,TRBJ2-3,TRBD2,CASSPGTSGRAADTQYF,TGTGCCAGCAGCCCCGGGACTAGCGGGAGGGCGGCAGATACGCAGTATTTT
TRBV29-1,-,TRBJ2-4,TRBD2,CSGGLDSKNIQYF,TGCAGCGGGGGACTAGATTCCAAAAACATTCAGTACTTC
TRBV18,-,TRBJ1-2,TRBD1,CASSTGQNYGYTF,TGTGCCAGCTCAACGGGACAGAACTATGGCTACACCTTC
TRBV4-3,once,TRBJ2-7,-,CASSQDRGSYEQYF,TGCGCCAGCAGCCAAGACCGGGGTTCCTACGAGCAGTACTTC
TRBV4-3,-,TRBJ1-5,-,CASSQDVGNQPQHF,TGCGCCAGCAGCCAAGATGTCGGGAACCAGCCCCAGCATTTT
TRBV5-1,-,TRBJ1-3,-,CASSLEGRAGNTIYF,TGCGCCAGCAGCTTGGAAGGCAGGGCTGGAAACACCATATATTTT
TRBV28,-,TRBJ1-1,-,CASTGTNTEAFF,TGTGCCAGCACAGGAACGAACACTGAAGCTTTCTTT
TRBV4-1,-,TRBJ2-1,-,CASSQGQDNEQFF,TGCGCCAGCAGCCAAGGACAGGACAATGAGCAGTTCTTC
TRBV7-2,-,TRBJ2-5,TRBD1,CASSFDRGTQETQYF,TGTGCCAGCAGCTTCGACAGGGGGACACAAGAGACCCAGTACTTC
TRBV9,few,TRBJ1-2,-,CASNQDGGPYGYTF,TGTGCCAGCAATCAGGACGGGGGGCCCTATGGCTACACCTTC
TRBV28,-,TRBJ1-5,-,CASSLFGGQPQHF,TGTGCCAGCAGTTTATTTGGCGGTCAGCCCCAGCATTTT
TRBV25-1,-,TRBJ2-5,TRBD2,CASSEGGGQETQYF,TGTGCCAGCAGTGAAGGGGGGGGGCAAGAGACCCAGTACTTC
TRBV7-7,-,TRBJ2-1,TRBD2,CASSWGGSNEQFF,TGTGCCAGCAGCTGGGGGGGGTCGAATGAGCAGTTCTTC
TRBV30,-,TRBJ1-4,-,CAWTFRTTNEKLFF,TGTGCCTGGACCTTTAGAACAACTAATGAAAAACTGTTTTTT
TRBV20-1,once,TRBJ2-7,-,CSASLTYEQYF,TGCAGTGCTAGTCTAACCTACGAGCAGTACTTC
TRBV5-1,-,TRBJ2-3,-,CASSLTGSTDTQYF,TGCGCCAGCAGCTTGACGGGGAGCACAGATACGCAGTATTTT
TRBV2,-,TRBJ2-2,-,CASRARDTNTGELFF,TGTGCCAGCAGGGCCAGGGACACGAACACCGGGGAGCTGTTTTTT
TRBV4-1,-,TRBJ2-3,TRBD1,CASSQGQGLQNGDTQYF,TGCGCCAGCAGCCAAGGACAGGGCCTCCAAAACGGAGATACGCAGTATTTT
TRBV14,-,TRBJ2-5,TRBD1,CASSQEDLRDRGQETQYF,TGTGCCAGCAGCCAGGAAGACCTCCGGGACAGGGGCCAAGAGACCCAGTACTTC
TRBV6-6,-,TRBJ1-5,TRBD1,CASSSPRTGSNQPQHF,TGTGCCAGCAGTTCTCCCAGGACAGGTAGCAATCAGCCCCAGCATTTT
TRBV5-1,-,TRBJ1-2,TRBD1,CASSLGQGAMWGYTF,TGCGCCAGCAGCTTGGGACAGGGGGCGATGTGGGGCTACACCTTC
TRBV7-9,-,TRBJ2-7,-,CASSFGEGVVEQYF,TGTGCCAGCAGCTTTGGTGAGGGAGTGGTTGAGCAGTACTTC